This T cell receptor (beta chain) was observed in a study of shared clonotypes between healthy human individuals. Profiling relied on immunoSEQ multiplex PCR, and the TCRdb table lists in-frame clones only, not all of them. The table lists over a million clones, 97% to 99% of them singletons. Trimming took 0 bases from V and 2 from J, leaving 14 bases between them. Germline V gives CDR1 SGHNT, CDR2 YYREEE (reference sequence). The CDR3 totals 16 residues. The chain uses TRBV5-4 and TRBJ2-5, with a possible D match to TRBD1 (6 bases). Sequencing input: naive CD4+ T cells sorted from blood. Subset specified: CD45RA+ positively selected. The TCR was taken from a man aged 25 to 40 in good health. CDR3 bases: TGTGCCAGCAGCTTGGGGGGGCAGGACTTGCAAGAGACCCAGTACTTC. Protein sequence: CASSLGGQDLQETQYF.